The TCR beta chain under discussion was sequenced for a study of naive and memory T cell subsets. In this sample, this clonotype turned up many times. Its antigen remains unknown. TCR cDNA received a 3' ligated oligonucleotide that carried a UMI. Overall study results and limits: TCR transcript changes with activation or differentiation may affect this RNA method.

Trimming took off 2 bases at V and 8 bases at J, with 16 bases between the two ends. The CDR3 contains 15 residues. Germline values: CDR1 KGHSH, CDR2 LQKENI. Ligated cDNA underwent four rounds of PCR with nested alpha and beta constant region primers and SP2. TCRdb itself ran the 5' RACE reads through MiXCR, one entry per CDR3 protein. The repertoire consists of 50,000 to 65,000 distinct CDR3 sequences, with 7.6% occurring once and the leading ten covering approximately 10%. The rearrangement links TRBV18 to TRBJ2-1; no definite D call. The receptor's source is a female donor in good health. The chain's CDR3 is CASSPLAGFMHEQFF. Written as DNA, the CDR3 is TGTGCCAGCTCACCATTGGCAGGATTTATGCATGAGCAGTTCTTC.